Shown below are 8 T cell receptor beta chains from a single sample sequenced in a study of vaccination and CD4 T cells after COVID-19. Cultured CD4+ T cells had their DNA profiled by the Oncomine TCR Beta short-read assay. Each CDR3 protein gets one entry after TCRdb re-called the PCR reads with MiXCR. The sample holds roughly 13,000 distinct CDR3 sequences; 52% are singletons and the top ten take roughly 16%. The treatment: roughly 11-day PBMC culture with coronavirus spike peptide pools or control peptides (ViraFEST assay). These receptors are not linked to any known antigen. Source material: CD4+ T cells from blood, cultured in vitro. The receptors come from a human donor who had recovered from COVID-19.

V and J are TRBV12-5 and TRBJ2-4, with D unresolved. The V gene lost 0 bases and the J gene lost 16 bases, with 22 bases spanning the gap. Germline CDR1 and CDR2: LGHNT and FRNRAP. This CDR3 is 15 amino acids long. This chain's CDR3 is CASGLVRGGRIRYYF. In DNA, the CDR3 is TGTGCTAGTGGTTTGGTACGAGGCGGACGGATTCGATACTACTTC.

This clonotype appeared once. Here the CDR3 omits its conserved ending phenylalanine or tryptophan, so a read error is the likely source. This sequence joins TRBV20-1 and TRBJ2-4; D remains ambiguous. V shed 6 bases and J shed 1 base, with 4 bases lying between them. Germline V gene data show CDR1 as DFQATT and CDR2 as SNEGSKA (reference sequence). The CDR3 totals 11 residues. Here the CDR3 reads CSAQAKNIQYI. CDR3 DNA: TGCAGTGCCCAGGCCAAAAACATTCAGTACATC.

This sequence joins TRBV5-1 and TRBJ2-2; 9 positions agree with TRBD2. CDR1 and CDR2 (germline): SGHRS, YFSETQ. The junction had 12 bases not matched to a gene; V was cut back by 4 bases and J by 8 bases. The CDR3 is 16 residues long. The CDR3 sequence is CASSLRTSDTGGELFF. The CDR3 DNA reads as TGCGCCAGCAGCCTTAGGACTAGCGACACCGGTGGGGAGCTGTTTTTT.

The genes are TRBV20-1 and TRBJ1-1; possible D gene TRBD1, 5 bases. This CDR3 has 11 amino acids. Germline V gene lookup returns CDR1 DFQATT and CDR2 SNEGSKA (reference sequence). V lost 6 bases to trimming and J lost 6 bases, with 11 bases between them. CDR3 in amino acids: CSAKDSPEAFF. In DNA, the CDR3 is TGCAGTGCCAAAGACAGCCCTGAAGCTTTCTTT.

Sample share makes this clonotype medium-sized. The CDR3 nucleotides are TGTGCCACCAGCAGAGGAAACTCAAATTCGGAGACCCAGTACTTC. Its protein product is CATSRGNSNSETQYF. V gene TRBV15 combines with J gene TRBJ2-5; no reliable D call. This CDR3 contains 15 residues. With 1 base removed from V and 5 bases from J, the gap between germline ends came to 14 bases. CDR1 and CDR2 from the germline V gene are LNHNV and YYDKDF (reference sequence).

The chain joins TRBV5-4 to TRBJ2-1; either TRBD1 or TRBD2 may fit D (5 bases each). V lost 2 bases to trimming and J lost 0 bases, with 9 bases between them. This CDR3 region has 15 residues. Germline CDR1 SGHNT, CDR2 YYREEE (reference sequence). In DNA, the CDR3 is TGTGCCAGCAGCTTTGAGGGACCCTCCTACAATGAGCAGTTCTTC. Translated, it gives CASSFEGPSYNEQFF.

This clonotype was counted between two and nine times. The chain couples TRBV30 to TRBJ1-5, with D possibly TRBD1 on 5 matching bases. Trimming pared 1 base from V and 0 bases from J, leaving 10 bases between. Germline CDR1 reads GTSNPN; CDR2 reads SVGIG (reference sequence). The CDR3 contains 15 residues. The CDR3: CAWSAGRHSNQPQHF. The CDR3 region has the DNA TGTGCCTGGAGTGCAGGGAGACATAGCAATCAGCCCCAGCATTTT.

J is TRBJ2-7 and V is TRBV27; a possible D gene is TRBD1 (6 bases). V was pared by 5 bases and J by 0 bases, with 8 bases between. CDR1 is MNHEY, CDR2 SMNVEV, per germline (reference sequence). This CDR3 comprises 13 residues. The DNA of the CDR3 is TGTGCCAGCAGTACGGGACACTCCTACGAGCAGTACTTC. This sequence encodes CASSTGHSYEQYF.